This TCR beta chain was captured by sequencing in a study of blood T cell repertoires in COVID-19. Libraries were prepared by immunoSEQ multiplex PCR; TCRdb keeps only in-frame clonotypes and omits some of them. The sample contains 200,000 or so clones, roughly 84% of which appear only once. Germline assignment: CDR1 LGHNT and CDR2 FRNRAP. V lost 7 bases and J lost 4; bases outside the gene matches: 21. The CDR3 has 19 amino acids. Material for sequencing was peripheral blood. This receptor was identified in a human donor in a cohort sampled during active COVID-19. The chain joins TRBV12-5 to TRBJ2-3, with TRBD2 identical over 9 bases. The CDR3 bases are TGTGCTAGTGCCAGAGGGGGGTTCCTGAGAGCGGGAGGACCAGATACGCAGTATTTT. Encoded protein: CASARGGFLRAGGPDTQYF.